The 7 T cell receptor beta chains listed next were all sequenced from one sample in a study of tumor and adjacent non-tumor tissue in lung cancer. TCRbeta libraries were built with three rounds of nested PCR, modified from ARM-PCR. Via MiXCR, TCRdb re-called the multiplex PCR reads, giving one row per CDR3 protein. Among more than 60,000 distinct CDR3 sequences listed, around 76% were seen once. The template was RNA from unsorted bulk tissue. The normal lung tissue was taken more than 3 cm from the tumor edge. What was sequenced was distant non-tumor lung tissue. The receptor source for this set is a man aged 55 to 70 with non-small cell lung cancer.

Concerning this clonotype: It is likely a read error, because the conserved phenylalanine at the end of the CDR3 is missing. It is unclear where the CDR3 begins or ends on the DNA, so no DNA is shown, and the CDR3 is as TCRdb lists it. The CDR3 is CASSFQRMHTLYL. The chain couples TRBV12-3 or TRBV12-4 to TRBJ1-3. The CDR3 is 13 amino acids in total, end residues counted.

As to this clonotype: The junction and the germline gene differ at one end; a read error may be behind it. CDR3: CSVEDRERCSYKQYF. CDR3 bases: TGCAGCGTTGAAGATCGGGAAAGGTGCTCCTACAAGCAGTACTTC. The chain is built from TRBV29-1 and TRBJ2-7; weak D call: TRBD2 (5 bases). Germline V lookup: CDR1 SQVTM, CDR2 ANQGSEA. This CDR3 is built from 15 residues.

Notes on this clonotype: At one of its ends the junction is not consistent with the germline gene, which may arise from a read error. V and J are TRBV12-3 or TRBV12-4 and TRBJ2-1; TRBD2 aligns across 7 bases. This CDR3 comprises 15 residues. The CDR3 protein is CARSFPQRDRNEQFF. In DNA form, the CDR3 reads TGTGCCAGAAGTTTCCCTCAGCGGGATCGCAATGAACAGTTCTTC.

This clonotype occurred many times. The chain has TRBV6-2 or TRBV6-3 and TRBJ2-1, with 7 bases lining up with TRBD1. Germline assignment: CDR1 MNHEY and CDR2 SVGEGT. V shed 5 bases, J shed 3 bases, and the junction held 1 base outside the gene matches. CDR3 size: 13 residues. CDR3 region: CASSRQGYNEQFF. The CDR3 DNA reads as TGTGCCAGCAGTAGACAGGGCTACAATGAGCAGTTCTTC.

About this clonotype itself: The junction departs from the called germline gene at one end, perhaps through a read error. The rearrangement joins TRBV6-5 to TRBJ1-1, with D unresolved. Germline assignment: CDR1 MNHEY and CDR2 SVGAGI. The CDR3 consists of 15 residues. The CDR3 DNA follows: TGTGCCAGCAGTTACGGCAGTCGGGTGTCCACTGGAGCTTTCTTT. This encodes CASSYGSRVSTGAFF.

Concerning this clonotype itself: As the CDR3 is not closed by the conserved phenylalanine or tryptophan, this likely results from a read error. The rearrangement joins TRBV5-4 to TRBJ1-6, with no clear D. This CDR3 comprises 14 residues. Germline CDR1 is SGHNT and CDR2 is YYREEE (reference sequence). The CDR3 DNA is TGTGCCAGCAGCACCCAGGTGAGGAATTCACGCCTCCACTAT. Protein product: CASSTQVRNSRLHY.

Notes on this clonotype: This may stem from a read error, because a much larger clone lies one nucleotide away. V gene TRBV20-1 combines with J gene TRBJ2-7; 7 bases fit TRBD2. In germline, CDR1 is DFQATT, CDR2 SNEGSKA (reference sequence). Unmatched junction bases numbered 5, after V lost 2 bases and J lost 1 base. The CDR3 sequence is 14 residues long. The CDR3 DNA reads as TGCAGTGCTAGATTAACGGGAGGATCCTACGAGCAGTACTTC. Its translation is CSARLTGGSYEQYF.